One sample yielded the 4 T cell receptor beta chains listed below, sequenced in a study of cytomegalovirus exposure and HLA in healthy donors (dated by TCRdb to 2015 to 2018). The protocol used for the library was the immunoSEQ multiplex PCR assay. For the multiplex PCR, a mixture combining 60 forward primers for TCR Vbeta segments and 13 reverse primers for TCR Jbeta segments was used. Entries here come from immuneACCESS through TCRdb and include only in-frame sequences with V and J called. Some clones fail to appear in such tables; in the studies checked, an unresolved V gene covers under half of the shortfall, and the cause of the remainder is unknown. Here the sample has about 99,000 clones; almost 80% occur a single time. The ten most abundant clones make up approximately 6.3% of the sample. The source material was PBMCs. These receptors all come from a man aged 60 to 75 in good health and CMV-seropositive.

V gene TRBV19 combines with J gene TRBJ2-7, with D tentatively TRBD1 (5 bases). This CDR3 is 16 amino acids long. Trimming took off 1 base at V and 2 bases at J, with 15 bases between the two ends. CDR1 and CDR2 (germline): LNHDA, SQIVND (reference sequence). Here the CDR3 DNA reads TGTGCCAGTAGTATAGGTGGTGGGGCAGCGACCTACGAGCAGTACTTC. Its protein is CASSIGGGAATYEQYF.

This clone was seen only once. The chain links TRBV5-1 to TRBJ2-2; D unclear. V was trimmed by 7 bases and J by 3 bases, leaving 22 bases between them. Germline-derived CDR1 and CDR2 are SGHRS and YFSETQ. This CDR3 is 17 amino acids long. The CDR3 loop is CASSPDRVTYHTGELFF. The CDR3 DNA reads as TGCGCCAGCTCTCCCGATCGGGTAACATACCACACCGGGGAGCTGTTTTTT.

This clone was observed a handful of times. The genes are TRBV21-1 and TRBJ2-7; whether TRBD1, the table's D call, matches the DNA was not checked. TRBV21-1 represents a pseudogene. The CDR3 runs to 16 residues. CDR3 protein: CASSKESNRGSYEQYF. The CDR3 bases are TGTGCCAGCAGCAAAGAGAGCAACAGGGGGTCCTACGAGCAGTACTTC.

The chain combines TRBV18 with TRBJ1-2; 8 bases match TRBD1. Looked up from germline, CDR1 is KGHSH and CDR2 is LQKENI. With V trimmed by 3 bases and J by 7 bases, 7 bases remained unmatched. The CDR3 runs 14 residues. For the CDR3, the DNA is TGTGCCAGCTCACCTCGGACAGGGTTGGGTGGCTACACCTTC. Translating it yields CASSPRTGLGGYTF.